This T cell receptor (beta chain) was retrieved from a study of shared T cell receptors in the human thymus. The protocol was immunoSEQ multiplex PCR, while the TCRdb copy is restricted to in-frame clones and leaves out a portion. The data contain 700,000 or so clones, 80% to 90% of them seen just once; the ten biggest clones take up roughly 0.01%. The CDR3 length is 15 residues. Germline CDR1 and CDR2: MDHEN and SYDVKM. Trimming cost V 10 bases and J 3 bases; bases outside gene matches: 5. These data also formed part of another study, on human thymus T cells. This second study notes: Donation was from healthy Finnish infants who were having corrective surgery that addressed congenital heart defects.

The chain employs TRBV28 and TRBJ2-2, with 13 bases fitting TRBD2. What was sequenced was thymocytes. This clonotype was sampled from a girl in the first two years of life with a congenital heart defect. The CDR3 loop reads CATTGLAGDTGELFF. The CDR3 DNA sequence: TGTGCCACAACCGGACTAGCGGGGGACACCGGGGAGCTGTTTTTT.